The text below deals with one TCR beta chain. Making TCR cDNA involved 5'RACE template switching, which added UMIs and a universal primer site. TCRdb re-called the 5' RACE reads through MiXCR, storing one row per CDR3 protein. The table lists over 65,000 distinct CDR3 sequences, roughly 13% of them singletons, with roughly 25% in the top ten. This entry belongs to a study of T cells after yellow fever vaccination. Study results and limitations: Any FACS-sorted repertoire could hold abundant clonotypes that contaminate it from the bulk population. Booster samples showed a return of most primary-vaccination clones (approximately 96% CD4, approximately 90% CD8).

The CDR3 is 15 residues long. Trimming shortened V by 10 bases and J by 0 bases, and 15 bases separated the two germline ends. Germline lookup yields CDR1 ENHRY and CDR2 SYGVKD. The input for sequencing was CD8+ T cells not binding an NS4B(214-222) dextramer, sorted from PBMCs, taken 21 days after the first yellow fever vaccination. The chain combines TRBV10-3 with TRBJ2-2, with a possible D match to TRBD1 (6 bases). This clonotype originated in a man aged 18 to 29 who received the YFV17D yellow fever vaccine. The CDR3 nucleotides are TGTGCCAGTCAGACAGGTCAGACGAACACCGGGGAGCTGTTTTTT. Encoded protein: CASQTGQTNTGELFF.